The T cell receptor (beta chain) described here comes from a study of response to subunit inactivated influenza vaccine. Overall study findings and caveats: The authors offered the suggestion that each seasonal influenza vaccination recruits few new T cells.

This clonotype was observed at least ten times. What it binds is not known. Germline CDR1 is LGHNA and CDR2 is YSLEER. The CDR3 loop spans 14 amino acids. Trimming at V came to 4 bases and at J to 4 bases, leaving 3 bases not matched to a gene. TCRdb ran MiXCR on the RT-PCR reads and lists one entry per CDR3 protein. Seen here are fewer than 600,000 distinct CDR3 sequences, under 8.5% observed once, and the top ten hold less than 15%. This sequence joins TRBV4-3 and TRBJ2-1, with 8 bases matching TRBD1. The receptor's source is a man aged 50-75 years who received an inactivated influenza vaccine. The source material was PBMCs from blood, sampled roughly 24 months after vaccination. The CDR3 bases are TGCGCCAGCAGCCTGGGACAGGTATACAATGAGCAGTTCTTC. Its protein product is CASSLGQVYNEQFF.